This T cell receptor (beta chain) was identified during a study of T cell responses to AZD1222 COVID-19 vaccine. Study-wide points: Nearly half of spike-specific TCRs reportedly target unmutated variant regions. White British ancestry dominated among donors, who included more females, and clonal diversity was possibly underestimated.

In this sample, this clone is medium-sized (0.01 to 0.1%). Its specificity is not known. Measured with immunoSEQ multiplex PCR; TCRdb has only the in-frame clones, and not every one. The sample holds 80,000 or so clones, around nine tenths seen once. The clonotype comes from an adult in good health. The specimen was peripheral blood, collected on day 0 of MenACWY control vaccination.

CDR3 loop: CATSTTVVNQPQHF. CDR3 nucleotides: TGTGCCACCTCTACCACAGTCGTAAATCAGCCCCAGCATTTT. The chain is built from TRBV15 and TRBJ1-5; D call uncertain. Germline V CDR1 and CDR2: LNHNV, YYDKDF (reference sequence). This CDR3 spans 14 amino acids. The V and J ends lost 8 bases and 4 bases respectively, with 15 bases between them.